This TCR beta chain was obtained from a study of siplizumab effects on memory and regulatory T cells. Study findings and constraints: With siplizumab, Treg-derived clones averaged roughly 66% of mappable alloreactive CD4+ clones, versus roughly 27% in controls.

The protocol was immunoSEQ multiplex PCR, while the TCRdb copy is restricted to in-frame clones and leaves out a portion. The sample holds 60,000 to 80,000 clones, less than 90% seen once. To note about this clone: The antigen is undetermined.

Germline lookup yields CDR1 ENHRY and CDR2 SYGVKD. The CDR3 consists of 14 residues. V dropped 4 bases and J dropped 3; count of bases not matched to a gene: 5. The gene calls are TRBV10-3 and TRBJ2-7; TRBD1 matches at 8 bases. This receptor was taken from a human donor in good health. Sequencing input: memory CD4+ T cells sorted from blood. CDR3 amino acids: CAISGDRPLYEQYF. The DNA for the CDR3 is TGTGCCATCAGTGGGGACAGGCCTCTCTACGAGCAGTACTTC.